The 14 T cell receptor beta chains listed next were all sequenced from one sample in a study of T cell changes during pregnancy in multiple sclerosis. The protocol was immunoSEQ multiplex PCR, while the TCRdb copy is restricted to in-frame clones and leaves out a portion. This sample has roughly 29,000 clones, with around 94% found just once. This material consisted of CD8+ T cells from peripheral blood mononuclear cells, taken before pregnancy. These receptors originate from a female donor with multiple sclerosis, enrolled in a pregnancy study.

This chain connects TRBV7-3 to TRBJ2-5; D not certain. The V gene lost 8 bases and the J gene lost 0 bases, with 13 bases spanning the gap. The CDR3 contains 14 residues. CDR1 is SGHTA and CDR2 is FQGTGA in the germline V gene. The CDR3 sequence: CASQSDTYQETQYF. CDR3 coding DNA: TGTGCCAGCCAAAGCGATACGTACCAAGAGACCCAGTACTTC.

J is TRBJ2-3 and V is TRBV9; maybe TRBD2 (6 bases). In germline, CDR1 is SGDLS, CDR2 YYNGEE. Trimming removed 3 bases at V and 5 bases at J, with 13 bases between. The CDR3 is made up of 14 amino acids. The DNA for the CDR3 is TGTGCCAGCAGCGGGGGACTGCCGGGAGATACGCAGTATTTT. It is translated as CASSGGLPGDTQYF.

CDR3 in amino acids: CASSIGGLQETQYF. CDR3 nucleotide sequence: TGTGCCAGTAGTATCGGGGGGTTACAAGAGACCCAGTACTTC. V is TRBV19 and J is TRBJ2-5; 7 nucleotides line up with TRBD2. Germline CDR1 LNHDA, CDR2 SQIVND (reference sequence). The trim removed 3 bases at V and 2 bases at J, leaving 3 bases unmatched. This CDR3 region has 14 residues.

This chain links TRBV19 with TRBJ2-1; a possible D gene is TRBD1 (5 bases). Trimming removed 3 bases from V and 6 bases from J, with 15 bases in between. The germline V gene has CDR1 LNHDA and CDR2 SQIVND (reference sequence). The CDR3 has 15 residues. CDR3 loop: CASSMGQVGLNEQFF. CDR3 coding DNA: TGTGCCAGTAGTATGGGGCAAGTGGGTCTCAATGAGCAGTTCTTC.

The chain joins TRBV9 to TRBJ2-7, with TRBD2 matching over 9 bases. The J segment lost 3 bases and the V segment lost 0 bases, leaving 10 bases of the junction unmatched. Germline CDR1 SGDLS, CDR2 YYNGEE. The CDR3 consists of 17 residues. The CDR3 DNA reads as TGTGCCAGCAGCGTAGCGGGTATGGGACTAGCAAACTACGAGCAGTACTTC. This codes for CASSVAGMGLANYEQYF.

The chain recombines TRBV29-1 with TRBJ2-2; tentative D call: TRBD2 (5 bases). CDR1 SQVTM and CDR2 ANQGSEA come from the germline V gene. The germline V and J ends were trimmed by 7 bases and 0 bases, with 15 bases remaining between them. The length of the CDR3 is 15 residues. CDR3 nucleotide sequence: TGCAGCGCCCGCCCTCCGGGAACGAACACCGGGGAGCTGTTTTTT. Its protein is CSARPPGTNTGELFF.

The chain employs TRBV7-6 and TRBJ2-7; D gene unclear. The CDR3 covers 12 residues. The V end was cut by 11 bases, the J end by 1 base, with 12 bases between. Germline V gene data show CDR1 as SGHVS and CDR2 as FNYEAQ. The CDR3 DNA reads TGTGCCTCATCCCACAGTTCCTACGAGCAGTACTTC. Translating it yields CASSHSSYEQYF.

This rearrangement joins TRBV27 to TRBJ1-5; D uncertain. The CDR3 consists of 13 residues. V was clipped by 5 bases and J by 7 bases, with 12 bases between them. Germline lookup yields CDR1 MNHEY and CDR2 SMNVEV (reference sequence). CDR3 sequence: CASSQTGGQPQHF. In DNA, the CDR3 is TGTGCCAGCAGTCAAACGGGTGGACAGCCCCAGCATTTT.

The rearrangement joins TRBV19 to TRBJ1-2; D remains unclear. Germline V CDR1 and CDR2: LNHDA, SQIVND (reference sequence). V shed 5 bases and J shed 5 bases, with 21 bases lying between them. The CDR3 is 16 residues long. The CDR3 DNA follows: TGTGCCAGTAGTGTCCAGACTCCCGAAATCCTTTATGGCTACACCTTC. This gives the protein CASSVQTPEILYGYTF.

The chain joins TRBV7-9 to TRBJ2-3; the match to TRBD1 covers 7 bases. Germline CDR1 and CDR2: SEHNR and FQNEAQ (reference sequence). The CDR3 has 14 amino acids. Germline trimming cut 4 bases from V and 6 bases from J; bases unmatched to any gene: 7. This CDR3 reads CASSSRQGGDTQYF. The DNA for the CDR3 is TGTGCCAGCAGCTCTCGACAGGGTGGGGATACGCAGTATTTT.

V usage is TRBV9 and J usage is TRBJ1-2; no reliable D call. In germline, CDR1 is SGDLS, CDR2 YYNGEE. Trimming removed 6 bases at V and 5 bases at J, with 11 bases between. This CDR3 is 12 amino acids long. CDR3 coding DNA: TGTGCCAGCAAAGAGGGCCCGTATGGCTACACCTTC. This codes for CASKEGPYGYTF.

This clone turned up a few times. The CDR3 loop is CATRDRHTGELFF. The CDR3 DNA sequence: TGTGCCACCCGGGACAGACACACCGGGGAGCTGTTTTTT. The V call is TRBV28, the J call TRBJ2-2, with 7 bases lining up with TRBD1. The CDR3 length is 13 residues. V lost 10 bases and J lost 3; bases outside the gene matches: 5. Germline values: CDR1 MDHEN, CDR2 SYDVKM.

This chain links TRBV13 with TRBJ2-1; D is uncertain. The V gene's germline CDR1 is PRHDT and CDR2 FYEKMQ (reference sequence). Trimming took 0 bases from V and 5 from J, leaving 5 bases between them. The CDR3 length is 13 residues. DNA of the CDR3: TGTGCCAGCAGCTTAGGGCCGGACAATGAGCAGTTCTTC. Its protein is CASSLGPDNEQFF.

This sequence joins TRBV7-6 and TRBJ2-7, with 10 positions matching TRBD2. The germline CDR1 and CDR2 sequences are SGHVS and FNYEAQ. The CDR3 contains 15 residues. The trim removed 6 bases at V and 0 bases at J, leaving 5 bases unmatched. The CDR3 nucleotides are TGTGCCAGCAGTCCTAGCGGGGGCCTCTCCTACGAGCAGTACTTC. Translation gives CASSPSGGLSYEQYF.